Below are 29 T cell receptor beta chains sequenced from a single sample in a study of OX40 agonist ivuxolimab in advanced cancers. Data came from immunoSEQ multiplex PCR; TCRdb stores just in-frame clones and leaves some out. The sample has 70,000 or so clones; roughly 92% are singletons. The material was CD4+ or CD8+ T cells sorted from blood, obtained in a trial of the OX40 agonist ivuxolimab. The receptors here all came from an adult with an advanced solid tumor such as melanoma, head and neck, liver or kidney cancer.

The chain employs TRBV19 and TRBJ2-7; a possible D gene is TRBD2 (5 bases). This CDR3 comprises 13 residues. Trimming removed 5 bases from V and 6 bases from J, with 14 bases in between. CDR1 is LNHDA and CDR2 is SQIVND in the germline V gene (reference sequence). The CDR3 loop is CASSSFGESEQYF. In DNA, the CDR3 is TGTGCCAGTAGTTCCTTCGGGGAGAGCGAGCAGTACTTC.

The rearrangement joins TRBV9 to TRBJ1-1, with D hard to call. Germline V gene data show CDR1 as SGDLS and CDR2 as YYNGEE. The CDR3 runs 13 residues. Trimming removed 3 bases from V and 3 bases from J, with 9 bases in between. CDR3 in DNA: TGTGCCAGCAGCGGCGGAGGCTACACTGAAGCTTTCTTT. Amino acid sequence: CASSGGGYTEAFF.

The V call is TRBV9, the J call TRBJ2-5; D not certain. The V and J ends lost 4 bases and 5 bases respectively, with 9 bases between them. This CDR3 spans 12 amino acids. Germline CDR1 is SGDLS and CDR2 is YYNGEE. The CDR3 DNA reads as TGTGCCAGCAGCCTCCCTAGGGAGACCCAGTACTTC. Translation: CASSLPRETQYF.

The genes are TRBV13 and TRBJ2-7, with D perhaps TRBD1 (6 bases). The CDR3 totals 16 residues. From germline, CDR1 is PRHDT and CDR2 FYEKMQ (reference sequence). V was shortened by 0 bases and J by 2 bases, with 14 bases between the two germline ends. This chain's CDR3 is CASSLGLIGQPYEQYF. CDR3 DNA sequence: TGTGCCAGCAGCTTAGGCCTAATTGGACAGCCCTACGAGCAGTACTTC.

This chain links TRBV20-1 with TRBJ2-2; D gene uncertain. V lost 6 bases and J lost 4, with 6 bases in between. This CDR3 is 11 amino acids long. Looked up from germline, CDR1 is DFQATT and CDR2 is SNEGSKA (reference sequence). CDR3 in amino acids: CSATTTGELFF. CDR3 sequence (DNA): TGCAGTGCAACGACCACCGGGGAGCTGTTTTTT.

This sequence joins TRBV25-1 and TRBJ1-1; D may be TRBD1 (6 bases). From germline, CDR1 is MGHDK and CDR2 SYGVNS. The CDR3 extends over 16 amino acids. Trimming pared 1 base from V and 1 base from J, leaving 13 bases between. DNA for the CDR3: TGTGCCAGCAGTGAATGGGACATGGGCAGGAACACTGAAGCTTTCTTT. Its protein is CASSEWDMGRNTEAFF.

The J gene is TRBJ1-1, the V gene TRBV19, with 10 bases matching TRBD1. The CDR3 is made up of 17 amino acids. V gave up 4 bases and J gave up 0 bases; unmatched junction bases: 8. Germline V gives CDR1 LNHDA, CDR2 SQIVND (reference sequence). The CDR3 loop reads CASSSDRGPHLNTEAFF. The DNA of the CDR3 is TGTGCCAGTAGTAGCGACAGGGGGCCACACCTGAACACTGAAGCTTTCTTT.

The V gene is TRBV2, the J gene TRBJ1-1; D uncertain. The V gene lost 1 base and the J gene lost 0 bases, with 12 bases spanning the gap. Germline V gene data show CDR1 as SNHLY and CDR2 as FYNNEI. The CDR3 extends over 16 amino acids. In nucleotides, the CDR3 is TGTGCCAGCAGTGAAGGTATGGAAACCATGAACACTGAAGCTTTCTTT. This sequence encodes CASSEGMETMNTEAFF.

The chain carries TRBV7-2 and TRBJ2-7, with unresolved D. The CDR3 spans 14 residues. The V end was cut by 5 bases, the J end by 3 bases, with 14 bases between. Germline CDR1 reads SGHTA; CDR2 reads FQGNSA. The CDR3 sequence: CASSQDSGSYEQYF. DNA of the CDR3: TGTGCCAGCAGCCAGGATAGTGGAAGCTACGAGCAGTACTTC.

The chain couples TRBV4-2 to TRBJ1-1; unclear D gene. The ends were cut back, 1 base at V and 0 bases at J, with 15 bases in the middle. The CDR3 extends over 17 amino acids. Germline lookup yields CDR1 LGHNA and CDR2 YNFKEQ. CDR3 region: CASSQARSDGMNTEAFF. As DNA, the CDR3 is TGTGCCAGCAGCCAAGCGCGCTCAGACGGCATGAACACTGAAGCTTTCTTT.

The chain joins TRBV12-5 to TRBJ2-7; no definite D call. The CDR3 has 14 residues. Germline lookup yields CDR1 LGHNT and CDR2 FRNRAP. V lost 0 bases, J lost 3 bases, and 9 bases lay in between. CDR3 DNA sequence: TGTGCTAGTGGTTTGGTACTGGGTGGCTACGAGCAGTACTTC. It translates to CASGLVLGGYEQYF.

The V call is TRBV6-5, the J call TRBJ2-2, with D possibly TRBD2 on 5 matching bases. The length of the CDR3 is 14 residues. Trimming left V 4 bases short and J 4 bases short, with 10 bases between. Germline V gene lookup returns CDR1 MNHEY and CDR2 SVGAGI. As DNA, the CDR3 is TGTGCCAGCAGTTCCATTGAGGGCACCGGGGAGCTGTTTTTT. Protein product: CASSSIEGTGELFF.

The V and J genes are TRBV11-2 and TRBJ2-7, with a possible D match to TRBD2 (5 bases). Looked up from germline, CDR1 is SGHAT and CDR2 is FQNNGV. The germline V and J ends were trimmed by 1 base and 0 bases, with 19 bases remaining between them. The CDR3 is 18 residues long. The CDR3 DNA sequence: TGTGCCAGCAGCTTAGGTTCGATGGGGAGTCTAAGCTCCTACGAGCAGTACTTC. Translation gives CASSLGSMGSLSSYEQYF.

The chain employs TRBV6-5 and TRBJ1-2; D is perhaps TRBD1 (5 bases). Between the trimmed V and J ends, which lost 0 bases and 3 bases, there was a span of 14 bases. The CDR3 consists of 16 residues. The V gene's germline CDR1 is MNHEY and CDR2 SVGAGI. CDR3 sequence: CASSYSTGEVDYGYTF. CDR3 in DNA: TGTGCCAGCAGTTACTCAACGGGGGAAGTAGACTATGGCTACACCTTC.

CDR3 in amino acids: CASSLAVTGGWYGYTF. The CDR3 bases are TGTGCCAGCAGCTTAGCCGTCACAGGGGGATGGTATGGCTACACCTTC. This chain uses TRBV5-5 with TRBJ1-2, with TRBD1 matching over 8 bases. Germline CDR1 SGHKS, CDR2 YYEKEE (reference sequence). This CDR3 has 16 amino acids. V lost 2 bases to trimming and J lost 5 bases; unmatched junction nucleotides: 11.

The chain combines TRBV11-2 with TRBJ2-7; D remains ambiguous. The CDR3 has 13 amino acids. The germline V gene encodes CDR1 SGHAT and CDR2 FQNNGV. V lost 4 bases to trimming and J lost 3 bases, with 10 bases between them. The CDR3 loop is CASSSPVGYEQYF. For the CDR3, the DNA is TGTGCCAGCAGCTCCCCCGTAGGCTACGAGCAGTACTTC.

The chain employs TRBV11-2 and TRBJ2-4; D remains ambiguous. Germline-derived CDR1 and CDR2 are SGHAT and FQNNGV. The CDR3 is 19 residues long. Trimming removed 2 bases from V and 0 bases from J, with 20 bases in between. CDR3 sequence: CASSLSPLEARLAKNIQYF. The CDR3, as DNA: TGTGCCAGCAGCTTATCCCCCCTCGAGGCAAGGCTAGCCAAAAACATTCAGTACTTC.

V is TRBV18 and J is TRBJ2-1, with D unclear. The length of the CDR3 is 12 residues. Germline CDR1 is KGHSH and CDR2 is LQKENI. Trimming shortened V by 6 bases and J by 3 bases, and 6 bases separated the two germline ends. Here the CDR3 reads CASSGIYNEQFF. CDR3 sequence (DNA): TGTGCCAGCTCCGGAATCTACAATGAGCAGTTCTTC.

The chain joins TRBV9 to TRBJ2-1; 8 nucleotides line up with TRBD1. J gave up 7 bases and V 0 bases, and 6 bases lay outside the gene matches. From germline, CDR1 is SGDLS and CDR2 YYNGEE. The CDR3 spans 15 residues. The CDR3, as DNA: TGTGCCAGCAGCGTAGGGGCAGGGGGCTTTAATGAGCAGTTCTTC. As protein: CASSVGAGGFNEQFF.

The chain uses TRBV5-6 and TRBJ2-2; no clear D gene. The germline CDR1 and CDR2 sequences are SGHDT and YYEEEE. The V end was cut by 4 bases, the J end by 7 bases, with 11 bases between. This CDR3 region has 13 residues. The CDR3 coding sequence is TGTGCCAGCAGCCTCGGAATCGTCGGGGAGCTGTTTTTT. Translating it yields CASSLGIVGELFF.

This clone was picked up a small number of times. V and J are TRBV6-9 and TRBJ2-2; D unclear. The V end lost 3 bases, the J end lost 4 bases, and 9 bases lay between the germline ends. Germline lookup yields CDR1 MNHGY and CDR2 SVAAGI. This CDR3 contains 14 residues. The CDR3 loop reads CASSYSSGTGELFF. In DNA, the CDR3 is TGTGCCAGCAGTTACTCGTCGGGCACCGGGGAGCTGTTTTTT.

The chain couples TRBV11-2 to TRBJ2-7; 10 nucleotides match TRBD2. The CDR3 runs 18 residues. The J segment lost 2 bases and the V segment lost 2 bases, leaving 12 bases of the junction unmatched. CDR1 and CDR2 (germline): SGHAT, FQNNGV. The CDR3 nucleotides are TGTGCCAGCAGCTTACTTCCCCGGACTAGCGGTGACCCCTACGAGCAGTACTTC. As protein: CASSLLPRTSGDPYEQYF.

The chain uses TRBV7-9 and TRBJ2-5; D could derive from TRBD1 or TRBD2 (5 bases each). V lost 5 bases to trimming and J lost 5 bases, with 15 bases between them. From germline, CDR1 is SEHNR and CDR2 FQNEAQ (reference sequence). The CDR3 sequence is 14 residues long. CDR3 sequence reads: CASSPPGQTETQYF. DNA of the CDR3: TGTGCCAGCAGCCCCCCGGGGCAGACGGAGACCCAGTACTTC.

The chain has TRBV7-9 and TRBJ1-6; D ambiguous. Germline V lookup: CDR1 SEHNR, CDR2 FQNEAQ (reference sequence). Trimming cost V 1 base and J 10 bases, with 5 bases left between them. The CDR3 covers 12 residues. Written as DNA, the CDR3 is TGTGCCAGCAGCTTAGGGGAATCACCCCTCCACTTT. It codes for CASSLGESPLHF.

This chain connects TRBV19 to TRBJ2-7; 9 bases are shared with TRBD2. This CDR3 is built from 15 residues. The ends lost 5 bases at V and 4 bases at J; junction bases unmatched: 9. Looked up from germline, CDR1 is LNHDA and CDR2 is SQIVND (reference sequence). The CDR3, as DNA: TGTGCCAGTAGTTGGGGGACTAGCCGTAATTACGAGCAGTACTTC. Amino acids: CASSWGTSRNYEQYF.

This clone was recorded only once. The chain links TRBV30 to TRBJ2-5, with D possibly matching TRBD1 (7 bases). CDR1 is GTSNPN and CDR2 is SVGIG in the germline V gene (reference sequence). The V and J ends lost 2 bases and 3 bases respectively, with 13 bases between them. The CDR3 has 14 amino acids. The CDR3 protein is CAWSQGGLKETQYF. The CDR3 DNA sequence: TGTGCCTGGAGTCAGGGGGGACTCAAAGAGACCCAGTACTTC.

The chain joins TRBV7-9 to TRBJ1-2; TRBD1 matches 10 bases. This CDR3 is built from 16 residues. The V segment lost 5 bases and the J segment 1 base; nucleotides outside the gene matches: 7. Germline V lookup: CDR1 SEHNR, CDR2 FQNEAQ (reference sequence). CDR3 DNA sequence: TGTGCCAGCAGCACAAACCGGGACAGGGGTAACTATGGCTACACCTTC. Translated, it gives CASSTNRDRGNYGYTF.

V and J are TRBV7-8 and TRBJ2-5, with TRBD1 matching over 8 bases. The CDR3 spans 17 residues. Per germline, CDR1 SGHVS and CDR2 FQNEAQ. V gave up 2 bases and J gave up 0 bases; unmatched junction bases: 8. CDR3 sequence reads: CASSLLGTGAYQETQYF. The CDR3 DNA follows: TGTGCCAGCAGCTTACTCGGGACAGGAGCCTACCAAGAGACCCAGTACTTC.

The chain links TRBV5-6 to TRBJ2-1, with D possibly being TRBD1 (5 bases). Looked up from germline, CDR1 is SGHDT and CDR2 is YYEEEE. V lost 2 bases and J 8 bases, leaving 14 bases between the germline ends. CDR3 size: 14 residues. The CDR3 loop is CASSLGSGWDEQFF. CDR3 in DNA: TGTGCCAGCAGCTTAGGGTCAGGGTGGGATGAGCAGTTCTTC.